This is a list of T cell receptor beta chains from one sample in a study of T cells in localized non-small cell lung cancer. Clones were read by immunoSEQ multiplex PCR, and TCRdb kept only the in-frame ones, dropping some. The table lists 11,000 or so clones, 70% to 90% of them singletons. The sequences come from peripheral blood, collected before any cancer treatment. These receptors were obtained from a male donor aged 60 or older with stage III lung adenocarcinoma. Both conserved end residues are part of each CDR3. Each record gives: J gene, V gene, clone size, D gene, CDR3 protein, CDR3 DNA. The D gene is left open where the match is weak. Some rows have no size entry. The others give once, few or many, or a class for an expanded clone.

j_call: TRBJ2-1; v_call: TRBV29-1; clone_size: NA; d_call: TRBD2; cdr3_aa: CSVQGVLGGNEQFF; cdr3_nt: TGCAGCGTTCAGGGTGTACTGGGAGGGAATGAGCAGTTCTTC
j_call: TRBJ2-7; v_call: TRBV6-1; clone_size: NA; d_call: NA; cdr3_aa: CASHESHRPREQYF; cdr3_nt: TGTGCCAGCCACGAATCGCACCGGCCGCGCGAGCAGTACTTC
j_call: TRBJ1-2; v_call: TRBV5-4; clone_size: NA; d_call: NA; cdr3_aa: CASSPQGILSRGYTF; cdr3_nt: TGTGCCAGCAGCCCCCAGGGCATTCTATCCAGGGGCTACACCTTC
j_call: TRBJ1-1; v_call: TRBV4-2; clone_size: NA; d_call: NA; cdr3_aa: CASTPWEGTAAEAFF; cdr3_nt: TGTGCCAGCACCCCATGGGAGGGGACCGCGGCTGAAGCTTTCTTT
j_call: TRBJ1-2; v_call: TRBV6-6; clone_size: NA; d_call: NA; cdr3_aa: CASSYLGQGLNYGYTF; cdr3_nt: TGTGCCAGCAGTTACCTGGGGCAGGGGCTTAACTATGGCTACACCTTC
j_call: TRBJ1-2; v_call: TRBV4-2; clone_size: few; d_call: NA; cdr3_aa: CASSQEMRENYGYTF; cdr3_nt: TGTGCCAGCAGCCAAGAAATGAGGGAGAACTATGGCTACACCTTC
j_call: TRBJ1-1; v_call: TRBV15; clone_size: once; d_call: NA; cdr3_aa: CATSRSQGNTEAFF; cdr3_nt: TGTGCCACCAGCAGATCACAGGGCAACACTGAAGCTTTCTTT
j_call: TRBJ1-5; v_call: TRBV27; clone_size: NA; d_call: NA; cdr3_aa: CASSLGGWQPQHF; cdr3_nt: TGTGCCAGCAGTTTAGGCGGGTGGCAGCCCCAGCATTTT
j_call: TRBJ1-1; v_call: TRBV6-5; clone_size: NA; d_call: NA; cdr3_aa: CASSYRAPVNTEVFF; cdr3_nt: TGTGCCAGCAGTTACAGGGCCCCCGTGAACACTGAAGTTTTCTTT
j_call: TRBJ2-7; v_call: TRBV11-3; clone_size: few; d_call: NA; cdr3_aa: CASSLRQGYEQYF; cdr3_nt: TGTGCCAGCAGCTTAAGGCAGGGCTACGAGCAGTACTTC
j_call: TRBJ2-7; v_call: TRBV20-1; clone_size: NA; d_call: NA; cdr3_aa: CSALRTEEQYF; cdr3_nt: TGCAGTGCTTTACGGACTGAGGAGCAGTACTTC
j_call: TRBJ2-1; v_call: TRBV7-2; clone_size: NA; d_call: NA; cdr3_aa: CASSSGRVREQFF; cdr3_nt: TGTGCCAGCAGCTCAGGGCGGGTGCGAGAGCAGTTCTTC
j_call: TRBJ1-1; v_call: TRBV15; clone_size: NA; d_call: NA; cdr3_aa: CATSQYRDTEAFF; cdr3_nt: TGTGCCACCAGCCAATACAGGGACACTGAAGCTTTCTTT
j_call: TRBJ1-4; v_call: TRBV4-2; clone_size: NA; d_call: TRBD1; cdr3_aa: CASSPRTGNNEKLFF; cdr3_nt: TGTGCCAGCAGCCCACGGACAGGGAATAATGAAAAACTGTTTTTT
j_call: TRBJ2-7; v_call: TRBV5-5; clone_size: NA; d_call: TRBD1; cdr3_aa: CASRISQGVPGEQYF; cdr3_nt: TGTGCCAGCAGAATCAGTCAGGGGGTCCCCGGCGAGCAGTACTTC
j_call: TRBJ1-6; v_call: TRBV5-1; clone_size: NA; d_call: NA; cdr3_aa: CASSKVGGSPLHF; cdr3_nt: TGCGCCAGCAGTAAGGTGGGGGGATCACCCCTCCACTTT
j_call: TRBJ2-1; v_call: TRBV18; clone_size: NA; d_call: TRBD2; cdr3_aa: CASSLAGGGYNEQFF; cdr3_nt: TGTGCCAGCTCACTCGCCGGGGGAGGGTACAATGAGCAGTTCTTC
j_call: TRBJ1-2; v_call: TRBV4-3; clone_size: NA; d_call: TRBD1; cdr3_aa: CASSQLSITGGNLYGYTF; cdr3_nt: TGCGCCAGCAGCCAACTATCGATCACAGGGGGAAACCTTTATGGCTACACCTTC
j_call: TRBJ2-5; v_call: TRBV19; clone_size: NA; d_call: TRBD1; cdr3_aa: CASSSGTGAGETQYF; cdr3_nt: TGTGCCAGTAGCTCTGGGACAGGGGCCGGTGAGACCCAGTACTTC
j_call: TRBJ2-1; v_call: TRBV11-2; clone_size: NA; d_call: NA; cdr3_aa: CASSLDFPPGQPYNEQFF; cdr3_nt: TGTGCCAGCAGCTTAGATTTCCCCCCGGGACAACCCTACAATGAGCAGTTCTTC
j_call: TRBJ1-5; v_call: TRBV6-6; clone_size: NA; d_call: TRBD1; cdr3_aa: CASSFGQGSGNQPQHF; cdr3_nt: TGTGCCAGCAGTTTCGGACAGGGTTCGGGCAATCAGCCCCAGCATTTT
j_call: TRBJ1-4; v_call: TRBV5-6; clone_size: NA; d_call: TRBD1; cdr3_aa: CASSRDRGASGKLFF; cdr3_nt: TGTGCCAGCAGCAGAGACAGGGGGGCGTCGGGAAAACTGTTTTTT
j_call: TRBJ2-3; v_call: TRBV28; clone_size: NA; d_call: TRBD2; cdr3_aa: CASSYLAGGADTQYF; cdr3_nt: TGTGCCAGCAGTTATCTAGCGGGGGGAGCAGATACGCAGTATTTT
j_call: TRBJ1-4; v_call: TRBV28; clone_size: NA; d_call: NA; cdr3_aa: CASSLSREKLFF; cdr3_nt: TGTGCCAGCAGTTTATCCCGTGAAAAACTGTTTTTT
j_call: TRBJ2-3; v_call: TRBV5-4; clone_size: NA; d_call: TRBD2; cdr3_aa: CASSPGTSVSTDTQYF; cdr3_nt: TGTGCCAGCAGCCCTGGGACTAGCGTTAGCACAGATACGCAGTATTTT
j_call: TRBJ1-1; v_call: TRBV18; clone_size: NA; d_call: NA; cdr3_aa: CASSSTGKDTEAFF; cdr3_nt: TGTGCCAGCTCATCTACAGGGAAGGACACTGAAGCTTTCTTT
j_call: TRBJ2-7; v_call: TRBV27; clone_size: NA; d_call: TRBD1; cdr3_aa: CASSLTTGGEEQYF; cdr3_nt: TGTGCCAGCAGTTTAACGACAGGGGGTGAAGAGCAGTACTTC
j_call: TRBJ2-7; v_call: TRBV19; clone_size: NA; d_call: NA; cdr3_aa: CASSINSLSSYEQYF; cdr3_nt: TGTGCCAGTAGTATAAACAGTCTTAGCTCCTACGAGCAGTACTTC
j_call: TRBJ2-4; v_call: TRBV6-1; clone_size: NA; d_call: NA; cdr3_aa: CASSRTRDGINIQYF; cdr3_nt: TGTGCCAGCAGTCGGACCCGGGACGGGATAAACATTCAGTACTTC
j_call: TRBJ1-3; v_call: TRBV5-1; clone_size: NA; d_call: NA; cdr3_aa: CASSRGGGNTIYF; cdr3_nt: TGCGCCAGCAGCAGGGGGGGAGGAAACACCATATATTTT